This is a list of T cell receptor beta chains from one sample in a study of blood T cells in healthy people across ages. From the 5' RACE reads, TCRdb called clonotypes with MiXCR, one entry per CDR3 protein. This sample yields 800,000 or so distinct CDR3 sequences, of which approximately 25% are seen a single time; under 4.5% belongs to the top ten. These same records also appear under a second study, on T cells of mothers and their children.

Sequenced material: blood. Receptors were obtained from a boy aged 10-17 years in good health. Each CDR3 is given with its conserved first and last residue. The D gene is left open where the match is weak. Some rows have no size entry. The others give once, few or many, or a class for an expanded clone.

abundance,j_gene,len,d_gene,v_gene,CDR3nt,CDR3aa
-,TRBJ2-3,15,TRBD1,TRBV5-8,TGTGCCAGCAGCTTGGGGACAGGGGGCGGAGATACGCAGTATTTT,CASSLGTGGGDTQYF
-,TRBJ2-2,15,TRBD1,TRBV5-1,TGCGCCAGCAGAGGGACAGGGGGCAACACCGGGGAGCTGTTTTTT,CASRGTGGNTGELFF
-,TRBJ2-7,14,-,TRBV5-1,TGCGCCAGCAGCTTGAGTAACCTAGCCTACGAGCAGTACTTC,CASSLSNLAYEQYF
few,TRBJ2-1,15,-,TRBV18,TGTGCCAGCTCACCACGGGCAGGGTTCTACAATGAGCAGTTCTTC,CASSPRAGFYNEQFF
few,TRBJ2-5,16,-,TRBV12-3/TRBV12-4,TGTGCCAGCAGTTTAGCGCTGGGGAAAAGCCAAGAGACCCAGTACTTC,CASSLALGKSQETQYF
-,TRBJ1-1,12,-,TRBV20-1,TGCAGTGCTAGAGTAGGGGACACTGAAGCTTTCTTT,CSARVGDTEAFF
-,TRBJ1-2,14,-,TRBV7-2,TGTGCCAGCAGCTTAGGTCCGGGGGATTATGGCTACACCTTC,CASSLGPGDYGYTF
few,TRBJ2-7,16,TRBD2,TRBV5-6,TGTGCCAGCAGCTTACAGGGACTAGAACTAGCGCACGAGCAGTACTTC,CASSLQGLELAHEQYF
-,TRBJ2-1,17,TRBD1,TRBV7-9,TGTGCCAGCAGCCCACAGACCCTGGGACAGCACGGCAATGAGCAGTTCTTC,CASSPQTLGQHGNEQFF
-,TRBJ2-7,13,-,TRBV29-1,TGCAGCGTTGTCCGGGACAACCTTTACGAGCAGTACTTC,CSVVRDNLYEQYF
-,TRBJ2-7,12,-,TRBV12-3/TRBV12-4,TGTGCCAGCAGTACATACGCCTACGAGCAGTACTTC,CASSTYAYEQYF
-,TRBJ1-2,15,-,TRBV18,TGTGCCAGCTCACCAAGAGGACAGCGTGAGGATGGCTACACCTTC,CASSPRGQREDGYTF
-,TRBJ2-7,12,-,TRBV29-1,TGCAGCGTTGTCGGGGATACCTACGAGCAGTACTTC,CSVVGDTYEQYF
many,TRBJ2-5,14,TRBD2,TRBV2,TGTGCCAGCAACGGGGGGACGTACCAAGAGACCCAGTACTTC,CASNGGTYQETQYF
-,TRBJ1-5,13,TRBD1,TRBV29-1,TGCAGCGGATCAGGGGGACCTAATCAGCCCCAGCATTTT,CSGSGGPNQPQHF
-,TRBJ2-1,15,TRBD1,TRBV4-3,TGCGCCAGCAGCCAAGAGGGACAGGGGTTCAATGAGCAGTTCTTC,CASSQEGQGFNEQFF
-,TRBJ2-3,15,-,TRBV7-9,TGTGCCAGCAGCTTATATACGGGCGGGACAGATACGCAGTATTTT,CASSLYTGGTDTQYF
-,TRBJ1-2,14,-,TRBV20-1,TGCAGTGCTAGGGGACCAGGGGTAGGGTATGGCTACACCTTC,CSARGPGVGYGYTF
-,TRBJ1-6,14,-,TRBV9,TGTGCCAGCAGCGTAGCTGGGTTCGGTTCACCCCTCCACTTT,CASSVAGFGSPLHF
once,TRBJ1-1,14,-,TRBV6-2/TRBV6-3,TGTGCCAGCAGTTACTCGGGCATAGCCCCTGAAGCTTTCTTT,CASSYSGIAPEAFF
-,TRBJ2-1,15,-,TRBV3-1,TGTGCCAGCAGCCAAGTGGGCGACAGATACAATGAGCAGTTCTTC,CASSQVGDRYNEQFF
many,TRBJ1-4,14,TRBD1,TRBV28,TGTGCCAGCAGTTTCGGGACAGCTAATGAAAAACTGTTTTTT,CASSFGTANEKLFF
few,TRBJ1-1,13,-,TRBV25-1,TGTGCCAGCAACTCCGGGACTTTCACTGAAGCTTTCTTT,CASNSGTFTEAFF
-,TRBJ2-3,16,TRBD2,TRBV5-1,TGCGCCAGCAGCTTGGGAACTAGCGGTTTCACAGATACGCAGTATTTT,CASSLGTSGFTDTQYF
few,TRBJ1-1,14,-,TRBV15,TGTGCCACCGGCGGGGGTAACCAGGACACTGAAGCTTTCTTT,CATGGGNQDTEAFF
few,TRBJ2-2,14,-,TRBV12-3/TRBV12-4,TGTGCCAGCAGTTTAAGAGGGGTCACCGGGGAGCTGTTTTTT,CASSLRGVTGELFF
-,TRBJ2-7,12,TRBD1,TRBV7-2,TGTGCCAGCAGATCAGGGGGCTACGAGCAGTACTTC,CASRSGGYEQYF
few,TRBJ2-3,14,-,TRBV28,TGTGCCAGCAGTCCCGAAACGGGTGCAGATACGCAGTATTTT,CASSPETGADTQYF